This T cell receptor (beta chain) came from a study of cytomegalovirus exposure and HLA in healthy donors. Overall study results and limits: In a later analysis, donors in an Asian-associated ancestry cluster reportedly had fewer N-insertions in productive TCRs than the cohort mean.

Amplification used 60 Vbeta primers and 13 Jbeta primers. Data came from immunoSEQ multiplex PCR; TCRdb stores just in-frame clones and leaves some out. The sample yields about 94,000 clones, roughly 86% seen once. Notes on this clone: Its specificity is not known.

V lost 0 bases and J 10 bases, leaving 7 bases between the germline ends. This CDR3 has 12 residues. The sample taken for sequencing was PBMCs. The V call is TRBV23-1, the J call TRBJ2-1; tentatively, D is TRBD2 (6 bases). TRBV23-1 is known as an ORF, though its function is uncertain. The receptor comes from a human donor in good health. The CDR3 is CASSQSGGEQFF. The DNA for the CDR3 is TGCGCCAGCAGTCAATCTGGGGGGGAGCAGTTCTTC.